The 29 T cell receptor beta chains in this list originate from one sample, sequenced in a study of blood T cell repertoires in COVID-19. Here immunoSEQ multiplex PCR was the method, and the copy in TCRdb shows in-frame clones only, minus some. This table has 250,000 to 400,000 clones, about nine tenths appearing once. Sequenced material: PBMCs or T cells enriched from blood (not recorded which). These receptors all stem from a man aged 60 to 69 who had recovered from COVID-19.

V usage is TRBV12-3 or TRBV12-4 and J usage is TRBJ1-2, with a weak D call TRBD1 (6 bases). Trimming cost V 3 bases and J 5 bases, with 10 bases left between them. The CDR3 spans 13 residues. CDR3: CASSFAQGYGYTF. The CDR3, as DNA: TGTGCCAGCAGTTTCGCACAGGGTTATGGCTACACCTTC.

The V and J genes are TRBV6-5 and TRBJ1-1; TRBD1 matches at 8 bases. The CDR3 length is 15 residues. V was pared by 2 bases and J by 3 bases, with 5 bases of the junction left unmatched. From germline, CDR1 is MNHEY and CDR2 SVGAGI. CDR3 sequence reads: CASSYQGAKDTEAFF. For the CDR3, the DNA is TGTGCCAGCAGTTACCAGGGGGCGAAGGACACTGAAGCTTTCTTT.

This chain joins TRBV6-5 and TRBJ2-3, with TRBD1 identical over 9 bases. With V trimmed by 5 bases and J by 7 bases, 4 bases remained unmatched. Per the germline V gene, CDR1 is MNHEY and CDR2 is SVGAGI. The CDR3 runs to 13 residues. CDR3 in amino acids: CASSLDRGNTQYF. CDR3 bases: TGTGCCAGCAGTCTCGACAGGGGGAATACGCAGTATTTT.

V usage is TRBV7-9 and J usage is TRBJ1-4, with a possible D match to TRBD1 (5 bases). The CDR3 length is 14 residues. Trimming shortened V by 3 bases and J by 0 bases, and 5 bases separated the two germline ends. The germline V gene encodes CDR1 SEHNR and CDR2 FQNEAQ (reference sequence). CDR3 in DNA: TGTGCCAGCAGCTTCAGGGCAACTAATGAAAAACTGTTTTTT. This codes for CASSFRATNEKLFF.

This clone came up once. The CDR3 DNA reads TGCGCCAGCAGCCCAGTTTCCCGGACAGTGAATGAAAAACTGTTTTTT. Translated: CASSPVSRTVNEKLFF. V gene TRBV4-1 combines with J gene TRBJ1-4; TRBD1 might be the D (6 bases). The CDR3 consists of 16 residues. Trimming removed 4 bases at V and 5 bases at J, with 17 bases between. Per germline, CDR1 MGHRA and CDR2 YSYEKL.

The genes are TRBV19 and TRBJ1-5, with a weak D call TRBD1 (5 bases). Trimming cost V 6 bases and J 5 bases, with 14 bases left between them. Germline CDR1 reads LNHDA; CDR2 reads SQIVND (reference sequence). The CDR3 is 14 amino acids. This CDR3 is CASSPQGSYQPQHF. The CDR3 nucleotides are TGTGCCAGTAGCCCCCAGGGATCGTATCAGCCCCAGCATTTT.

The rearrangement joins TRBV7-6 to TRBJ2-2, with D unclear. V was cut by 2 bases and J by 11 bases, with 18 bases left in between. This CDR3 spans 15 amino acids. Germline values: CDR1 SGHVS, CDR2 FNYEAQ. DNA of the CDR3: TGTGCCAGCAGCTTATCAGGTGCCGCACCACTCGAGCTGTTTTTT. It encodes CASSLSGAAPLELFF. The full variable domain, in which reference TRBV7-6 and TRBJ2-2 provide the parts outside the CDR3, is GAGVSQSPRYKVTKRGQDVALRCDPISGHVSLYWYRQALGQGPEFLTYFNYEAQQDKSGLPNDRFSAERPEGSISTLTIQRTEQRDSAMYRCASSLSGAAPLELFFGEGSRLTVL.

The chain combines TRBV29-1 with TRBJ2-5; maybe TRBD1 (6 bases). CDR1 is SQVTM, CDR2 ANQGSEA, per germline. The CDR3 length is 15 residues. With 4 bases removed from V and 5 bases from J, the gap between germline ends came to 20 bases. As DNA, the CDR3 is TGCAGCGTTGGAGGGGGTGGCAGGGCGGGCGAGACCCAGTACTTC. This translates into CSVGGGGRAGETQYF. Complete variable domain (other parts from reference TRBV29-1 and TRBJ2-5): SAVISQKPSRDICQRGTSLTIQCQVDSQVTMMFWYRQQPGQSLTLIATANQGSEATYESGFVIDKFPISRPNLTFSTLTVSNMSPEDSSIYLCSVGGGGRAGETQYFGPGTRLLVL.

This clone was observed once. A single base separates this from a much larger clone, so it may be a read error. V is TRBV9 and J is TRBJ2-3; weak D call: TRBD2 (6 bases). Germline CDR1 is SGDLS and CDR2 is YYNGEE. Trimming took off 4 bases at V and 4 bases at J, with 13 bases between the two ends. This CDR3 spans 14 amino acids. The CDR3 sequence: CASSPRGSADTQYF. DNA of the CDR3: TGTGCCAGCAGCCCCCGGGGGAGTGCAGATACGCAGTATTTT.

The chain has TRBV24-1 and TRBJ2-7; D gene unclear. The CDR3 runs 13 residues. Trimming cost V 5 bases and J 0 bases, with 7 bases left between them. Germline V gene data show CDR1 as KGHDR and CDR2 as SFDVKD. The CDR3 is CATSGSSSYEQYF. DNA of the CDR3: TGTGCCACCAGTGGATCGAGCTCCTACGAGCAGTACTTC.

The chain joins TRBV6-5 to TRBJ1-1, with D perhaps matching TRBD1 (6 bases). Trimming pared 5 bases from V and 1 base from J, leaving 11 bases between. In germline, CDR1 is MNHEY, CDR2 SVGAGI. This CDR3 region has 14 residues. CDR3 sequence reads: CASSQGHPNTEAFF. The CDR3 bases are TGTGCCAGCAGTCAGGGACACCCGAACACTGAAGCTTTCTTT.

This clone was seen once. The chain combines TRBV9 with TRBJ2-1, with 9 bases matching TRBD1. The germline gives CDR1 SGDLS, CDR2 YYNGEE. Unmatched junction bases numbered 14, after V lost 3 bases and J lost 7 bases. CDR3 length: 17 amino acids. CDR3 sequence reads: CASSALSGTGYANEQFF. The DNA of the CDR3 is TGTGCCAGCAGCGCCCTTTCTGGGACAGGGTACGCGAATGAGCAGTTCTTC.

The rearrangement links TRBV11-2 to TRBJ1-5, with D possibly being TRBD1 (6 bases). The CDR3 runs to 15 residues. V lost 5 bases to trimming and J lost 6 bases, with 17 bases between them. Germline V gives CDR1 SGHAT, CDR2 FQNNGV. The CDR3 loop is CASSPRAGAGQPQHF. The CDR3 DNA follows: TGTGCCAGCAGCCCGCGGGCGGGGGCGGGTCAGCCCCAGCATTTT.

The chain combines TRBV7-3 with TRBJ2-7, with D maybe TRBD1 (6 bases). V lost 2 bases to trimming and J lost 4 bases, with 12 bases between them. Looked up from germline, CDR1 is SGHTA and CDR2 is FQGTGA. The CDR3 covers 14 residues. CDR3 DNA sequence: TGTGCCAGCAGCTTATACGCAGGGGATTACGAGCAGTACTTC. Translating it yields CASSLYAGDYEQYF.

The chain carries TRBV6-5 and TRBJ2-1; 8 bases agree with TRBD2. The CDR3 spans 16 residues. With 4 bases clipped from V and 4 bases from J, the junction kept 9 bases outside the gene matches. Germline V gene data show CDR1 as MNHEY and CDR2 as SVGAGI. This chain's CDR3 is CASSSQLAEFYNEQFF. CDR3 nucleotides: TGTGCCAGCAGTTCCCAACTAGCGGAATTTTACAATGAGCAGTTCTTC.

The rearrangement uses TRBV27 and TRBJ2-7; TRBD1 agrees at 7 bases. Germline CDR1 reads MNHEY; CDR2 reads SMNVEV (reference sequence). CDR3 length equals 12 residues. With V trimmed by 10 bases and J by 3 bases, 6 bases remained unmatched. The DNA for the CDR3 is TGTGCCACCAGGGACAGAGACTACGAGCAGTACTTC. This codes for CATRDRDYEQYF.

This chain uses TRBV5-4 with TRBJ2-5; tentatively, D is TRBD2 (6 bases). CDR1 is SGHNT and CDR2 is YYREEE in the germline V gene (reference sequence). CDR3 length: 16 residues. The V gene lost 1 base and the J gene lost 0 bases, with 13 bases spanning the gap. The CDR3 spells CASSLIRGTYQETQYF. CDR3 coding DNA: TGTGCCAGCAGCTTGATACGGGGGACTTACCAAGAGACCCAGTACTTC.

This chain connects TRBV2 to TRBJ2-4, with D uncertain. This CDR3 has 15 residues. Trimming cost V 1 base and J 0 bases, with 7 bases left between them. Germline V gives CDR1 SNHLY, CDR2 FYNNEI. This CDR3 is CASSEDSVAKNIQYF. The CDR3, as DNA: TGTGCCAGCAGTGAAGATTCAGTAGCCAAAAACATTCAGTACTTC.

The chain has TRBV6-5 and TRBJ2-3, with 7 bases lining up with TRBD2. Trimming cost V 0 bases and J 0 bases; bases outside gene matches: 3. The CDR3 has 16 amino acids. In germline, CDR1 is MNHEY, CDR2 SVGAGI. The CDR3 sequence is CASSYSGTTSTDTQYF. In DNA, the CDR3 is TGTGCCAGCAGTTACTCCGGGACTACAAGCACAGATACGCAGTATTTT.

V usage is TRBV24-1 and J usage is TRBJ1-1; no reliable D call. Germline assignment: CDR1 KGHDR and CDR2 SFDVKD. Trimming left V 7 bases short and J 0 bases short, with 8 bases between. The CDR3 runs 13 residues. CDR3 nucleotide sequence: TGTGCCACCAGGGCGGGCGTGAACACTGAAGCTTTCTTT. Protein product: CATRAGVNTEAFF.

The chain carries TRBV28 and TRBJ1-1, with TRBD1 matching over 11 bases. Unmatched junction bases numbered 4, after V lost 6 bases and J lost 1 base. This CDR3 is built from 15 residues. Germline V gene data show CDR1 as MDHEN and CDR2 as SYDVKM. Here the CDR3 DNA reads TGTGCCAGCAGCACGGGACAGGGGGGGAACACTGAAGCTTTCTTT. Amino acids: CASSTGQGGNTEAFF.

This sequence joins TRBV11-2 and TRBJ2-3, with D possibly being TRBD2 (6 bases). The CDR3 has 14 amino acids. V was cut by 3 bases and J by 1 base, with 8 bases left in between. Germline V gene lookup returns CDR1 SGHAT and CDR2 FQNNGV. The CDR3 loop is CASSFSGGTDTQYF. The CDR3 DNA sequence: TGTGCCAGCAGCTTTTCGGGAGGCACAGATACGCAGTATTTT.

The chain employs TRBV9 and TRBJ2-7; 7 nucleotides line up with TRBD2. The germline CDR1 and CDR2 sequences are SGDLS and YYNGEE. The trim removed 4 bases at V and 3 bases at J, leaving 22 bases unmatched. The CDR3 totals 19 residues. This CDR3 reads CASSPSISGSGTTYYEQYF. The CDR3 nucleotides read TGTGCCAGCAGCCCATCGATAAGTGGCTCCGGGACTACCTACTACGAGCAGTACTTC.

This chain joins TRBV19 and TRBJ1-3; weak D call: TRBD1 (6 bases). Germline V lookup: CDR1 LNHDA, CDR2 SQIVND (reference sequence). There are 16 residues in the CDR3. Trimming took 4 bases from V and 4 from J, leaving 17 bases between them. CDR3 in amino acids: CASSTDGGASGNTIYF. The CDR3 region has the DNA TGTGCCAGTAGTACCGATGGGGGCGCGTCCGGAAACACCATATATTTT. Using reference TRBV19 and TRBJ1-3 for the parts outside the CDR3, the full variable domain is DGGITQSPKYLFRKEGQNVTLSCEQNLNHDAMYWYRQDPGQGLRLIYYSQIVNDFQKGDIAEGYSVSREKKESFPLTVTSAQKNPTAFYLCASSTDGGASGNTIYFGEGSWLTVV.

This rearrangement joins TRBV28 to TRBJ1-5, with TRBD1 identical over 7 bases. CDR1 and CDR2 from the germline V gene are MDHEN and SYDVKM. Unmatched junction bases numbered 5, after V lost 1 base and J lost 5 bases. The CDR3 covers 15 residues. The CDR3 loop is CASSLFGTEDQPQHF. CDR3 bases: TGTGCCAGCAGTTTATTTGGGACAGAGGATCAGCCCCAGCATTTT.

The rearrangement uses TRBV6-5 and TRBJ2-2; maybe TRBD1 (6 bases). Germline-derived CDR1 and CDR2 are MNHEY and SVGAGI. The CDR3 covers 15 residues. The germline V and J ends were trimmed by 5 bases and 4 bases, with 14 bases remaining between them. CDR3 DNA sequence: TGTGCCAGCAGTCAACCCGGGACACTCACCGGGGAGCTGTTTTTT. It translates to CASSQPGTLTGELFF.

The genes are TRBV3-1 (or the pseudogene TRBV3-2) and TRBJ2-5; 7 bases map to TRBD2. This CDR3 comprises 16 residues. V trimming: 4 bases; J trimming: 5 bases; junction bases outside the gene matches: 13. Looked up from germline, CDR1 is LGHDT and CDR2 is YNNKEL (reference sequence). DNA for the CDR3: TGTGCCAGCAGCCTTCCTGGGGGGAGGGCCCGTGAGACCCAGTACTTC. Translation: CASSLPGGRARETQYF.

This clone was seen a handful of times. Germline and junction disagree at one end, which may indicate a read error. The V call is TRBV7-7, the J call TRBJ2-5; 9 nucleotides match TRBD1. CDR1 and CDR2 (germline): SSHAT, FNYEAQ (reference sequence). There are 15 residues in the CDR3. This CDR3 is CASSGAGQGTETQYF. The DNA for the CDR3 is TGTGCTAGCAGCGGCGCGGGACAGGGCACGGAGACCCAGTACTTC.

The chain carries TRBV7-2 and TRBJ2-3, with 9 nucleotides matching TRBD2. The CDR3 covers 16 residues. J lost 0 bases, V lost 5 bases, and 6 bases had no gene match. From germline, CDR1 is SGHTA and CDR2 FQGNSA. The CDR3 sequence is CASSPPTSGSTDTQYF. The DNA for the CDR3 is TGTGCCAGCAGCCCCCCGACTAGCGGAAGCACAGATACGCAGTATTTT.